Below are 25 T cell receptor beta chains sequenced from a single sample in a study of esophageal squamous cell carcinoma under preoperative chemotherapy. Time point reported: after preoperative PTX-NDP chemotherapy. TCRdb called the PCR reads again in MiXCR, with one record for every CDR3 protein. The sample yields about 18,000 distinct CDR3 sequences, under 60% seen once. This material was collected from a patient given preoperative chemotherapy. The receptors come from a human donor with esophageal squamous cell carcinoma. The donor label of this sample is uncertain.

This clonotype was counted at least ten times. V usage is TRBV28 and J usage is TRBJ2-3; the match to TRBD2 covers 11 bases. The CDR3 sequence is 14 residues long. After removal of 6 bases from V and 6 bases from J, the junction contained 5 bases not matched to a gene. Germline V CDR1 and CDR2: MDHEN, SYDVKM. In DNA form, the CDR3 reads TGTGCCAGCAGAGGGACTAGCGGAGGGGATACGCAGTATTTT. This translates into CASRGTSGGDTQYF.

CDR3 protein: CASSFRDRINEQFF. CDR3 DNA: TGTGCCAGCAGTTTCCGGGACAGGATTAATGAGCAGTTCTTC. The chain couples TRBV12-3 or TRBV12-4 to TRBJ2-1, with TRBD1 matching over 8 bases. V lost 3 bases to trimming and J lost 7 bases; unmatched junction nucleotides: 5. The CDR3 loop spans 14 amino acids.

With regard to this clonotype: Mismatch with germline at one junction end may stem from a read error. The rearrangement uses TRBV7-3 and TRBJ2-3; 8 bases agree with TRBD2. Germline V gene lookup returns CDR1 SGHTA and CDR2 FQGTGA. This CDR3 comprises 14 residues. The CDR3 DNA is TGTGCGGGCAGCGGGGGCGGGGAGGGCGCCCCCCAGTATTTC. Residues: CAGSGGGEGAPQYF.

This clonotype was seen only a few times. V gene TRBV14 combines with J gene TRBJ2-7; D remains ambiguous. The CDR3 covers 14 residues. Trimming stripped 4 bases from V and 0 bases from J, with 10 bases between. CDR1 SGHDN and CDR2 FVKESK come from the germline V gene. The CDR3 sequence: CASSPTPDSYEQYF. The CDR3 DNA follows: TGTGCCAGCAGCCCAACCCCGGACTCCTACGAGCAGTACTTC.

The V and J genes are TRBV7-6 and TRBJ2-2; D is uncertain. V lost 0 bases to trimming and J lost 16 bases, with 21 bases between them. This CDR3 contains 15 residues. CDR1 is SGHVS and CDR2 is FNYEAQ in the germline V gene. The chain's CDR3 is CASSLAGVSTGKQFF. For the CDR3, the DNA is TGTGCCAGCAGCTTAGCGGGCGTTAGCACCGGTAAGCAGTTTTTT.

This chain's CDR3 is CASSLAGPYEQYF. CDR3 bases: TGTGCCAGCAGCTTAGCGGGCCCCTACGAGCAGTACTTC. The genes are TRBV7-2 and TRBJ2-5; D is unresolved. The DNA matches TRBJ2-7 better at its end, which makes the J call doubtful. From germline, CDR1 is SGHTA and CDR2 FQGNSA. This CDR3 has 13 residues.

This clonotype has more than one count but fewer than ten. CDR3 sequence reads: CASTSYNEQFF. CDR3 DNA sequence: TGTGCCAGCACCTCTTACAATGAGCAGTTCTTC. The V and J genes are TRBV7-8 and TRBJ2-1; D unresolved. Germline V gene data show CDR1 as SGHVS and CDR2 as FQNEAQ. Trimming removed 7 bases from V and 4 bases from J, with 5 bases in between. The CDR3 has 11 residues.

Concerning this clonotype itself: This may stem from a read error, because a much larger clone lies one nucleotide away. The chain uses TRBV7-8 and TRBJ1-2; maybe TRBD1 (5 bases). From germline, CDR1 is SGHVS and CDR2 FQNEAQ. The CDR3 spans 15 residues. DNA of the CDR3: TGTGCCAGCAGCTTAGGTGGGGGGATGAGCTATGGCTACAACTTC. Its translation is CASSLGGGMSYGYNF.

This clonotype appeared many times. The chain couples TRBV7-2 to TRBJ2-1; 13 bases align to TRBD2. CDR1 and CDR2 (germline): SGHTA, FQGNSA. The V segment lost 6 bases and the J segment 8 bases; nucleotides outside the gene matches: 19. The CDR3 extends over 19 amino acids. The CDR3 bases are TGTGCCAGCAGTTCTACTCCCGAGCGGATCGGGACTAGCGGGGATGAGCAGTTCTTC. Residues: CASSSTPERIGTSGDEQFF.

This clonotype is large. The rearrangement uses TRBV7-2 and TRBJ2-1; no clear D gene. The germline V gene has CDR1 SGHTA and CDR2 FQGNSA. The CDR3 totals 12 residues. V lost 7 bases and J 7 bases, leaving 11 bases between the germline ends. CDR3 nucleotides: TGTGCCAGCAAGGGCGCTTCAAATGAGCAGTTCTTC. Translating gives CASKGASNEQFF. Full variable domain (rest looked up from reference TRBV7-2 and TRBJ2-1): GAGVSQSPSNKVTEKGKDVELRCDPISGHTALYWYRQSLGQGLEFLIYFQGNSAPDKSGLPSDRFSAERTGGSVSTLTIQRTQQEDSAVYLCASKGASNEQFFGPGTRLTVL.

In its sample, this clonotype was seen once. The conserved final phenylalanine or tryptophan is absent from the CDR3, which likely points to a read error. The DNA is left out, because the CDR3 cannot be placed on it with certainty; the CDR3 is given as TCRdb lists it. J is TRBJ2-5 and V is TRBV7-8; the DNA was not compared with TRBD2, the D call given in the table. The CDR3 comprises 14 residues, both ends counted. The V gene's germline CDR1 is SGHVS and CDR2 FQNEAQ. This CDR3 reads CASSVGTSGETQYS.

This clonotype was found many times. Given the absence of the conserved phenylalanine or tryptophan at the CDR3 end, a read error is likely. J is TRBJ2-7 and V is TRBV7-3; 7 bases are shared with TRBD1. Looked up from germline, CDR1 is SGHTA and CDR2 is FQGTGA. V lost 7 bases, J lost 4 bases, and 13 bases stayed unmatched. CDR3 length: 15 residues. The CDR3 coding sequence is TGTGCCAGCATCGGCCCCCGGGACAGCTTTTACGAGCAGTACTTA. This encodes CASIGPRDSFYEQYL.

Regarding this clonotype: Compared with germline, one end of the junction differs, possibly owing to a read error. The chain uses TRBV7-3 and TRBJ2-6; D is tentatively TRBD1 or TRBD2 (6 bases each). The length of the CDR3 is 17 residues. CDR1 and CDR2 from the germline V gene are SGHTA and FQGTGA. The CDR3 is CASSETGWDSGSYVLSF. The CDR3 bases are TGTGCCAGCAGCGAAACAGGGTGGGACTCTGGCTCCTACGTCCTGTCCTTC.

V gene TRBV6-1 combines with J gene TRBJ2-5; 9 bases are shared with TRBD1. This CDR3 region has 14 residues. The germline gives CDR1 MNHNS, CDR2 SASEGT. J gave up 4 bases and V 8 bases, and 8 bases lay outside the gene matches. CDR3 bases: TGTGCCAGCTCCCCTCAGACAGGGGGAGAGACCCAGTACTTC. As protein: CASSPQTGGETQYF.

The table lists this clonotype with a few counts. This chain uses TRBV11-2 with TRBJ2-3, with 8 bases lining up with TRBD2. CDR3 length equals 15 residues. CDR1 is SGHAT, CDR2 FQNNGV, per germline. The ends lost 8 bases at V and 1 base at J; junction bases unmatched: 8. CDR3: CASDDPAGGTDTQYF. The CDR3, as DNA: TGTGCCAGCGACGACCCAGCGGGGGGCACAGATACGCAGTATTTT. The full variable domain, its missing parts supplied by reference TRBV11-2 and TRBJ2-3, is EAGVAQSPRYKIIEKRQSVAFWCNPISGHATLYWYQQILGQGPKLLIQFQNNGVVDDSQLPKDRFSAERLKGVDSTLKIQPAKLEDSAVYLCASDDPAGGTDTQYFGPGTRLTVL.

This clonotype has more than one count but fewer than ten. This chain joins TRBV6-1 and TRBJ2-1, with 15 bases aligning to TRBD2. CDR3 size: 17 residues. The V gene's germline CDR1 is MNHNS and CDR2 SASEGT. Unmatched junction bases numbered 14, after V lost 6 bases and J lost 11 bases. The CDR3 loop is CASSRGLAGGETPQQFF. The CDR3 DNA is TGTGCCAGCAGCCGGGGACTAGCGGGGGGCGAGACACCCCAGCAGTTCTTC.

This clonotype was counted a few times. V gene TRBV19 combines with J gene TRBJ2-3; 11 positions match TRBD1. There are 14 residues in the CDR3. Germline V gene sequence: CDR1 LNHDA, CDR2 SQIVND (reference sequence). V was pared by 6 bases and J by 4 bases, with 3 bases of the junction left unmatched. CDR3 region: CASRDRGRADTQYF. Written as DNA, the CDR3 is TGTGCCAGTAGGGACAGGGGGCGGGCAGATACGCAGTATTTT.

This clonotype was observed at least ten times. V usage is TRBV12-5 and J usage is TRBJ1-1, with TRBD1 as a possible D gene (5 bases). CDR3 length: 17 residues. CDR1 and CDR2 (germline): LGHNT, FRNRAP. Trimming took 2 bases from V and 1 from J, leaving 17 bases between them. CDR3 sequence (DNA): TGTGCTAGTGGTTTGTTCCTTGGTTTGGGGCCGAACACTGAAGCTTTCTTT. Encoded protein: CASGLFLGLGPNTEAFF.

The V and J genes are TRBV3-1 and TRBJ2-3, with TRBD2 as a possible D gene (6 bases). The CDR3 spans 17 residues. Looked up from germline, CDR1 is LGHDT and CDR2 is YNNKEL (reference sequence). V lost 0 bases and J 5 bases, leaving 18 bases between the germline ends. The CDR3 nucleotides read TGTGCCAGCAGCCAAGATCCCCGGGCCTTGGGGGGAGATACGCAGTATTTT. Translation gives CASSQDPRALGGDTQYF.

Points on this clonotype: Germline is not matched at one junction end, which may reflect a read error. The chain uses TRBV7-9 and TRBJ2-5, with D tentatively TRBD2 (5 bases). This CDR3 has 12 amino acids. CDR1 SEHNR and CDR2 FQNEAQ come from the germline V gene (reference sequence). CDR3 DNA sequence: TGTGCCAGCCGAGGGCGGCCAGCGACCCGGTATTTC. Translation: CASRGRPATRYF.

This clonotype was counted between two and nine times. For the CDR3, the DNA is TGTGCCAGCAGCTTAGACGGGCGGGGATATACGCAGTATTTT. This encodes CASSLDGRGYTQYF. The chain recombines TRBV7-2 with TRBJ2-3; TRBD2 might be the D (6 bases). This CDR3 is built from 14 residues. Germline CDR1 reads SGHTA; CDR2 reads FQGNSA. The germline V and J ends were trimmed by 1 base and 7 bases, with 12 bases remaining between them.

The chain carries TRBV6-5 and TRBJ2-5; D is tentatively TRBD1 or TRBD2 (5 bases each). Germline values: CDR1 MNHEY, CDR2 SVGAGI. CDR3 length: 14 amino acids. V was pared by 1 base and J by 0 bases, with 6 bases between. The CDR3 loop reads CASSYLGDQETQYF. The CDR3 region has the DNA TGTGCCAGCAGTTACTTGGGGGACCAAGAGACCCAGTACTTC.

The genes are TRBV7-8 and TRBJ2-7, with D possibly being TRBD1 (5 bases). This CDR3 region has 14 residues. Germline CDR1 SGHVS, CDR2 FQNEAQ. Trimming shortened V by 1 base and J by 4 bases, and 11 bases separated the two germline ends. CDR3 amino acids: CASSLVSSGYEQYF. CDR3 DNA: TGTGCCAGCAGCTTAGTGTCCTCAGGGTACGAGCAGTACTTC.

This clonotype is deemed medium-sized. The J gene is TRBJ2-2, the V gene TRBV7-2, with 8 bases identical to TRBD2. The CDR3 runs to 15 residues. The junction had 8 bases not matched to a gene; V was cut back by 5 bases and J by 6 bases. Germline CDR1 and CDR2: SGHTA and FQGNSA. CDR3 sequence (DNA): TGTGCCAGCAGCCTGGAGATACTAGCGGCCGGGGAGCTGTTTTTT. Translation: CASSLEILAAGELFF.

This clonotype has more than one count but fewer than ten. V usage is TRBV7-6 and J usage is TRBJ2-1; unclear D gene. V lost 6 bases to trimming and J lost 7 bases, with 10 bases between them. Germline CDR1 reads SGHVS; CDR2 reads FNYEAQ. The CDR3 is 12 amino acids. The CDR3 sequence: CASSWSTNEQFF. Here the CDR3 DNA reads TGTGCCAGCAGTTGGAGTACTAATGAGCAGTTCTTC.